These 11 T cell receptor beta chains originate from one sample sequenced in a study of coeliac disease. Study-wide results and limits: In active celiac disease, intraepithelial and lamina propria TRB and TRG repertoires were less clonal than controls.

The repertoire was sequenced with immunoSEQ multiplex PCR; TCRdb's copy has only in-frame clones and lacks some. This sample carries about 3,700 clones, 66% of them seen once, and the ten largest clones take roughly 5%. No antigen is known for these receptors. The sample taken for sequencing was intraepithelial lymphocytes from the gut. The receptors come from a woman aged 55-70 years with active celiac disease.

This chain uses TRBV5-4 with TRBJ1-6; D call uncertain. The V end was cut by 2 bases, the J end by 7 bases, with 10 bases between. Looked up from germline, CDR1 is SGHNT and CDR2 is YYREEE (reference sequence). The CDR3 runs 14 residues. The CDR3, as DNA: TGTGCCAGCAGCTTAAGCGGGCGAAATTCACCCCTCCACTTT. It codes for CASSLSGRNSPLHF.

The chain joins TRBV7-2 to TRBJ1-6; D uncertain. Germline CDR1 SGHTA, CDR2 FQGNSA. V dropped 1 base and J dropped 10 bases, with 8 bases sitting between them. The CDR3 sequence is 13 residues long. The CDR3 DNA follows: TGTGCCAGCAGCTTAGAACGGTTCTCACCCCTCCACTTT. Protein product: CASSLERFSPLHF.

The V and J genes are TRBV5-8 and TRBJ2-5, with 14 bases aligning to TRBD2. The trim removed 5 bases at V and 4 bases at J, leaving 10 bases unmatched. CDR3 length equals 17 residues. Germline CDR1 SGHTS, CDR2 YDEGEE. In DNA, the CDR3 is TGTGCCAGCAGAGCCGGGACTAGCGGGAGAATGAGAGAGACCCAGTACTTC. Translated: CASRAGTSGRMRETQYF.

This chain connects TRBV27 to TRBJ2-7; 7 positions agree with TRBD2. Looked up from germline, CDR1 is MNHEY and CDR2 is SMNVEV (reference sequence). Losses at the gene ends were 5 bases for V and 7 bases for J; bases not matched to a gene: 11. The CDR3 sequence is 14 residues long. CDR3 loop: CASSPYGRPTEQYF. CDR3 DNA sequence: TGTGCCAGCAGTCCCTACGGGAGGCCCACGGAGCAGTACTTC.

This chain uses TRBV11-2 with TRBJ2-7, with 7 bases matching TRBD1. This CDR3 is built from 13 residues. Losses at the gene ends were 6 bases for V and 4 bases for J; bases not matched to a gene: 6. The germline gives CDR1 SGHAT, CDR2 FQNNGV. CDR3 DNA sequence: TGTGCCAGCAGGTCGACAGGGAATTACGAGCAGTACTTC. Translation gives CASRSTGNYEQYF.

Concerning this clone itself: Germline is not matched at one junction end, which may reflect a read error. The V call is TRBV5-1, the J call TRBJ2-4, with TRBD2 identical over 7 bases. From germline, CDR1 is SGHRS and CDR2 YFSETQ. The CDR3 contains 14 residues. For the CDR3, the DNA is TGCGCCAGCAGCTTGGATGAGACTAGCTACTGGCTGGTCTTC. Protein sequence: CASSLDETSYWLVF.

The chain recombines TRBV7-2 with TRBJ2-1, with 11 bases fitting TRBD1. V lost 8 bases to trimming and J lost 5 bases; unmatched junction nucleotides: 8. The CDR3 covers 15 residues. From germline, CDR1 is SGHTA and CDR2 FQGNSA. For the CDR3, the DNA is TGTGCCAGCTTGCTTCGGGGACAGGGGGACAATGAGCAGTTCTTC. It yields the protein CASLLRGQGDNEQFF.

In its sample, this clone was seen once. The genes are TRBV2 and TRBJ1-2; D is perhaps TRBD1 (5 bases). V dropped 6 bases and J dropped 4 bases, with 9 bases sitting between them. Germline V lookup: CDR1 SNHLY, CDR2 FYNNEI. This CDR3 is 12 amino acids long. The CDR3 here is CASSKGPYGYTF. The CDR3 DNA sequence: TGTGCCAGCAGCAAGGGGCCCTATGGCTACACCTTC.

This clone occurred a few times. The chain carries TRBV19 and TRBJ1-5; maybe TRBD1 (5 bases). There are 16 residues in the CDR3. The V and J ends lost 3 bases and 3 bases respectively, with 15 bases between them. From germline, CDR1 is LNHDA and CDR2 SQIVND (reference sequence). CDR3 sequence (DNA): TGTGCCAGTAGTATGTGGGGAAAGGGGTTCAATCAGCCCCAGCATTTT. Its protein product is CASSMWGKGFNQPQHF. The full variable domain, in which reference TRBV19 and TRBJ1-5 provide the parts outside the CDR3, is DGGITQSPKYLFRKEGQNVTLSCEQNLNHDAMYWYRQDPGQGLRLIYYSQIVNDFQKGDIAEGYSVSREKKESFPLTVTSAQKNPTAFYLCASSMWGKGFNQPQHFGDGTRLSIL.

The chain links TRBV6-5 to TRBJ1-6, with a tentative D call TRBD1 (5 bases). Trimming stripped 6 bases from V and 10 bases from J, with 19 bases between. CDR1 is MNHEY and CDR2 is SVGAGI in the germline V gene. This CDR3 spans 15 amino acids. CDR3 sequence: CASSTPGGSQSPLHF. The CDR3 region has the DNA TGTGCCAGCAGCACCCCTGGGGGGTCTCAATCACCCCTCCACTTT.

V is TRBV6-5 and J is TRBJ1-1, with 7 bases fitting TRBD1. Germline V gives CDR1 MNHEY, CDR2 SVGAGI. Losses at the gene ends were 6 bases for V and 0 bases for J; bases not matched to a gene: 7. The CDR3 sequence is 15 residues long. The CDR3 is CASRRTGDMNTEAFF. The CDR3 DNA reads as TGTGCCAGCAGACGGACAGGCGACATGAACACTGAAGCTTTCTTT.